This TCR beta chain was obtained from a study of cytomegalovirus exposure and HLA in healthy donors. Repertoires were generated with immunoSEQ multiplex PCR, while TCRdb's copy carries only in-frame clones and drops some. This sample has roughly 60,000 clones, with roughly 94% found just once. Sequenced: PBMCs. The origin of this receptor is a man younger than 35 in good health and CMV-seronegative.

This chain's CDR3 is CATGVGEGTQYF. Here the CDR3 DNA reads TGTGCCACGGGGGTCGGGGAAGGGACCCAGTACTTC. The V call is TRBV19, the J call TRBJ2-5; a possible D gene is TRBD2 (6 bases). The length of the CDR3 is 12 residues. CDR1 is LNHDA, CDR2 SQIVND, per germline (reference sequence). Trimming removed 10 bases at V and 7 bases at J, with 16 bases between. Full variable domain (outside the CDR3, taken from reference TRBV19 and TRBJ2-5): DGGITQSPKYLFRKEGQNVTLSCEQNLNHDAMYWYRQDPGQGLRLIYYSQIVNDFQKGDIAEGYSVSREKKESFPLTVTSAQKNPTAFYLCATGVGEGTQYFGPGTRLLVL.